This entry concerns a single T cell receptor beta chain. Its antigen is unidentified. The data are from a study of CD8 T cells in ankylosing spondylitis. Study-level results: Enrichment of disease-linked clones was reportedly significant in matched ankylosing spondylitis synovial fluid. Ankylosing spondylitis blood appeared to be characterized by a TCR beta motif of several highly homologous variants.

Quantitative molecular-barcoded 5'-RACE generated the TCR beta libraries. TCRdb itself ran the 5' RACE reads through MiXCR, one entry per CDR3 protein. The table records 200,000 to 300,000 distinct CDR3 sequences, about 24% of them present only once. V was trimmed by 3 bases and J by 4 bases, leaving 17 bases between them. CDR1 is DFQATT and CDR2 is SNEGSKA in the germline V gene (reference sequence). The CDR3 sequence is 15 residues long. The chain is built from TRBV20-1 and TRBJ2-3; D remains ambiguous. The TCR sequence derives from a male donor with ankylosing spondylitis or in good health (not recorded which). Sequenced input: blood, either unsorted or a sorted T cell fraction (not recorded which). The CDR3 DNA reads TGCAGTGCTAGTACGGCTCCCGACGGCGCAGATACGCAGTATTTT. Residues: CSASTAPDGADTQYF.